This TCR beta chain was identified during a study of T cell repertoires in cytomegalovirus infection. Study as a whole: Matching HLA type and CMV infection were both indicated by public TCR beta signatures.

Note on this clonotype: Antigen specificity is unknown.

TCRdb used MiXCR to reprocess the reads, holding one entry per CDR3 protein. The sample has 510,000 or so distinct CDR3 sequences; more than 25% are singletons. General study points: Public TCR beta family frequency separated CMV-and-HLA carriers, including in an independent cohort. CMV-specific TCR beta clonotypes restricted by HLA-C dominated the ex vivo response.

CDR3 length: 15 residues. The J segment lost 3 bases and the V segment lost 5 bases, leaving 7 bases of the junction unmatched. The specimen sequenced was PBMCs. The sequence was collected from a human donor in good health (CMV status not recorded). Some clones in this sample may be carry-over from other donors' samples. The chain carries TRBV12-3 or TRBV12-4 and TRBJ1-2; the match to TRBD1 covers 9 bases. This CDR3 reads CASSPNRGHYYGYTF. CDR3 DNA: TGTGCCAGCAGTCCAAACAGGGGGCATTACTATGGCTACACCTTC.